This T cell receptor (beta chain) was identified in a study of cytotoxic CD8 clonotypes in ibrutinib-treated CLL. This clone appeared a few times. Antigen unknown. The method was immunoSEQ multiplex PCR; TCRdb's version includes in-frame clones alone and lacks a portion of them. The sample contains approximately 350,000 clones, 67% of which appear only once. Study results and caveats: With treatment, public clonotypes, which were uncommon, either contracted or remained stable.

This CDR3 is built from 15 residues. J gave up 5 bases and V 4 bases, and 7 bases lay outside the gene matches. Germline lookup yields CDR1 MDHEN and CDR2 SYDVKM. The sequence was obtained from a human donor with chronic lymphocytic leukemia. The sequencing here drew on PBMCs, taken after 36 months of ibrutinib treatment. The chain links TRBV28 to TRBJ2-1; 8 bases fit TRBD1. In DNA form, the CDR3 reads TGTGCCAGCAGTTCCAGCGGACAGGGTGACAATGAGCAGTTCTTC. This gives the protein CASSSSGQGDNEQFF.